Included here is one T cell receptor beta chain sequence, with context. This record belongs to a study of cytomegalovirus exposure and HLA in healthy donors. PCR used 60 Vbeta primers and 13 Jbeta primers. TCRdb's table, derived via immunoSEQ multiplex PCR, lists solely in-frame clones and lacks some. The sample consists of under 130,000 clones, about four fifths of them appearing once. Germline lookup yields CDR1 SGHAT and CDR2 FQNNGV. This CDR3 contains 15 residues. Trimming stripped 0 bases from V and 1 base from J, with 9 bases between. Material: PBMCs. This TCR was sampled from a man aged 25 to 40 in good health and CMV-seronegative. The rearrangement links TRBV11-2 to TRBJ1-1; perhaps TRBD1 as D (5 bases). CDR3 region: CASSLDPGRNTEAFF. CDR3 DNA: TGTGCCAGCAGCTTAGACCCAGGGCGGAACACTGAAGCTTTCTTT.